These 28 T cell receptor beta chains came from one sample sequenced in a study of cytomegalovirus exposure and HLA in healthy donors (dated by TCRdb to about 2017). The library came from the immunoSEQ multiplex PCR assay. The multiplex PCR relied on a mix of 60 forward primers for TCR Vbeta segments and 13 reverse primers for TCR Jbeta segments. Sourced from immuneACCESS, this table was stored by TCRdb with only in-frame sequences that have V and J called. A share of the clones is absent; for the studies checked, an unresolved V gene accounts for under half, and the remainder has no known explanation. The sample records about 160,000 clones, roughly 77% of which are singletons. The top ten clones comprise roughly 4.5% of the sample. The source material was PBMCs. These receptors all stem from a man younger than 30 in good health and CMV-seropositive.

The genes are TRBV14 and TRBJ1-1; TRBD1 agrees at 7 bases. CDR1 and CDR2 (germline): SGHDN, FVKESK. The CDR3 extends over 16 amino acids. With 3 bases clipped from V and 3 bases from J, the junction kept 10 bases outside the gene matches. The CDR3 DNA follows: TGTGCCAGCAGCCACTACAGGGGTTTAGTGGACACTGAAGCTTTCTTT. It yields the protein CASSHYRGLVDTEAFF.

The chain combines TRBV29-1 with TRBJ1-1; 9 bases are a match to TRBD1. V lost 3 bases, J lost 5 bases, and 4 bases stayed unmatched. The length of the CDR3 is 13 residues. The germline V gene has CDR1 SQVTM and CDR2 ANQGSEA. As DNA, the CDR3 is TGCAGCGTTGAGGGGACAGGGAGGACTGAAGCTTTCTTT. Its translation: CSVEGTGRTEAFF. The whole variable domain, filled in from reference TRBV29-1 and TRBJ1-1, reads SAVISQKPSRDICQRGTSLTIQCQVDSQVTMMFWYRQQPGQSLTLIATANQGSEATYESGFVIDKFPISRPNLTFSTLTVSNMSPEDSSIYLCSVEGTGRTEAFFGQGTRLTVV.

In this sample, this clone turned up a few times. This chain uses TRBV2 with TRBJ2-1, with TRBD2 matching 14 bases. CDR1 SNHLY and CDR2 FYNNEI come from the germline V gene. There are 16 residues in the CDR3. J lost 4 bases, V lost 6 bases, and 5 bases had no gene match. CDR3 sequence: CASRGLAGETYNEQFF. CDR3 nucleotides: TGTGCCAGCAGGGGACTAGCGGGAGAAACTTACAATGAGCAGTTCTTC.

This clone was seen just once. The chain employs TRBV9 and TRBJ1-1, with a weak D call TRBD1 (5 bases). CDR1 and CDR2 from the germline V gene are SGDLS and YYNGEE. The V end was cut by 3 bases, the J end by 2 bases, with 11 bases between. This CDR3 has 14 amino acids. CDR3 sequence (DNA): TGTGCCAGCAGCGCAACTACAGGAAACACTGAAGCTTTCTTT. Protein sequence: CASSATTGNTEAFF.

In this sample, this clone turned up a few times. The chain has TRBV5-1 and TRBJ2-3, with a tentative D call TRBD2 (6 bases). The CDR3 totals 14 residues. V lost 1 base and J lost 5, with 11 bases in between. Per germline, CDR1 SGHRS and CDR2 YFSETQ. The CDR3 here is CASSLPSSGDTQYF. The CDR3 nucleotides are TGCGCCAGCAGCTTGCCGAGTAGCGGAGATACGCAGTATTTT.

The CDR3 reads CASSLGSFHPGQPQHF. CDR3 bases: TGTGCCAGCAGCTTAGGGTCATTCCACCCTGGCCAGCCCCAGCATTTT. The gene calls are TRBV7-8 and TRBJ1-5; no clear D. The CDR3 loop spans 16 amino acids. The germline gives CDR1 SGHVS, CDR2 FQNEAQ. V was shortened by 1 base and J by 7 bases, with 17 bases between the two germline ends.

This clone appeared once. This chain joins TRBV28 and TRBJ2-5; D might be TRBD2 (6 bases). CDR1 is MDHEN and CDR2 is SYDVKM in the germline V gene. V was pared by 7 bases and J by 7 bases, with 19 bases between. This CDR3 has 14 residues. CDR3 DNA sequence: TGTGCCAGCATAAAAGCCCCCATCGGGGGGACCCAGTACTTC. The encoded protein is CASIKAPIGGTQYF. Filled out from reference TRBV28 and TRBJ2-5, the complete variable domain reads DVKVTQSSRYLVKRTGEKVFLECVQDMDHENMFWYRQDPGLGLRLIYFSYDVKMKEKGDIPEGYSVSREKKERFSLILESASTNQTSMYLCASIKAPIGGTQYFGPGTRLLVL.

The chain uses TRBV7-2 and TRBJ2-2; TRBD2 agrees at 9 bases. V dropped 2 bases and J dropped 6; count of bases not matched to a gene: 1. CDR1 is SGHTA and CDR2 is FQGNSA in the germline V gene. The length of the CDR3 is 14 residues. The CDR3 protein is CASSLIAGAGELFF. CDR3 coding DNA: TGTGCCAGCAGCTTAATAGCGGGAGCCGGGGAGCTGTTTTTT.

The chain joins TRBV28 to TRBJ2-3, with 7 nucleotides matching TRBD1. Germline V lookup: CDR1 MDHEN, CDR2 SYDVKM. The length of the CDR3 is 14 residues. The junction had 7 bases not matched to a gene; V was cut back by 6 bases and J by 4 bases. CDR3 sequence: CASSQYQGADTQYF. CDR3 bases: TGTGCCAGCAGCCAATATCAGGGGGCAGATACGCAGTATTTT.

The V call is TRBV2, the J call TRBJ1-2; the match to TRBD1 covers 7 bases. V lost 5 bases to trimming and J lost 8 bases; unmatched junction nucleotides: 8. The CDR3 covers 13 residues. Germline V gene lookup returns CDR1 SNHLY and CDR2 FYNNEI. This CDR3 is CASSRDRVSGYTF. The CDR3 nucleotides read TGTGCCAGCAGTAGAGACAGGGTGTCCGGCTACACCTTC.

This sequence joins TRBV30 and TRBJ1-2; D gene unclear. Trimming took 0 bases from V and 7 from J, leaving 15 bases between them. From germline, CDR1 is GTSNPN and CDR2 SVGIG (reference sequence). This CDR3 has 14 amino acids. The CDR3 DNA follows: TGTGCCTGGAGTGTAGGGAGCGGGTTGGTTGGCTACACCTTC. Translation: CAWSVGSGLVGYTF.

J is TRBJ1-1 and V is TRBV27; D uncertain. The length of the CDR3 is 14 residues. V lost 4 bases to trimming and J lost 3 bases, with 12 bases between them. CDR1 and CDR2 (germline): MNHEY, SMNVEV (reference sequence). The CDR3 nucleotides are TGTGCCAGCAGTTCGGGGTGGAGGGACACTGAAGCTTTCTTT. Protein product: CASSSGWRDTEAFF.

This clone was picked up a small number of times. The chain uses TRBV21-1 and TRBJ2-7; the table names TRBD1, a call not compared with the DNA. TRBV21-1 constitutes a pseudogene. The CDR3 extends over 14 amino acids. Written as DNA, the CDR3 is TGTGCCAGCAGCAAGTCGACAGGGGGCTACGAGCAGTACGTC. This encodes CASSKSTGGYEQYV.

The CDR3, as DNA: TGTGCCAGCAGCCCTGGGGGCGGCCACGGCTACACCTTC. It encodes CASSPGGGHGYTF. The chain combines TRBV6-5 with TRBJ1-2; possibly TRBD1 for D (6 bases). Germline CDR1 is MNHEY and CDR2 is SVGAGI. This CDR3 spans 13 amino acids. Trimming took 6 bases from V and 8 from J, leaving 16 bases between them.

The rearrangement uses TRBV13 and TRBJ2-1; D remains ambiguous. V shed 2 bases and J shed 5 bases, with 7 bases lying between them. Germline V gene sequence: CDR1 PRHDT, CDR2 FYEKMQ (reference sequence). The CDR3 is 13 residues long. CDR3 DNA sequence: TGTGCCAGCAGCTTATCTATGAACAATGAGCAGTTCTTC. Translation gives CASSLSMNNEQFF.

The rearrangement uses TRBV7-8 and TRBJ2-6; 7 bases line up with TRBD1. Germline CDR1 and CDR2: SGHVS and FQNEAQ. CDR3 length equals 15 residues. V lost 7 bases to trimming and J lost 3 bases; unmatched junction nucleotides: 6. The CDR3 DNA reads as TGTGCCAGCAATAACAGGGGTTATGGGGCCAACGTCCTGACTTTC. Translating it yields CASNNRGYGANVLTF.

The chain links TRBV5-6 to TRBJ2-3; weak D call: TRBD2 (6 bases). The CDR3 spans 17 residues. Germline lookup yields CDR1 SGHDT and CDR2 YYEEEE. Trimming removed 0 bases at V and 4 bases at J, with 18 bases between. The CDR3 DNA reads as TGTGCCAGCAGCTTGGAGGGATGGACATCGGGGGCAGATACGCAGTATTTT. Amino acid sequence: CASSLEGWTSGADTQYF.

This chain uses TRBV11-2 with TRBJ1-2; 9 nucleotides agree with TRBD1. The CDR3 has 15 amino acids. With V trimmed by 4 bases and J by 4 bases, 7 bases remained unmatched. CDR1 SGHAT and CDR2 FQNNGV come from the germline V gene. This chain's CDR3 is CASSSGQGRSYGYTF. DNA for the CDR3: TGTGCCAGCAGCTCCGGACAGGGGCGCAGCTATGGCTACACCTTC.

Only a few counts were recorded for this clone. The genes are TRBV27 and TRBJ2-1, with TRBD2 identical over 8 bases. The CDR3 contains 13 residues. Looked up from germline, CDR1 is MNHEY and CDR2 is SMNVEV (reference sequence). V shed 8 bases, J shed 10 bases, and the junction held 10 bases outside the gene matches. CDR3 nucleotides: TGTGCCAGCCGAATTAGCGGGATGGGGGAGCAGTTCTTC. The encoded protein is CASRISGMGEQFF.

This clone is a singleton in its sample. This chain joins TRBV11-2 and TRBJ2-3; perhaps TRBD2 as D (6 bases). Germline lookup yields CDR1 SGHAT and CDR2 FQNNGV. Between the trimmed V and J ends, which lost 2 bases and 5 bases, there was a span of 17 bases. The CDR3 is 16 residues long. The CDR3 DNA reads TGTGCCAGCAGCTTAACCTGGTCGGGAGTCAAAGATACGCAGTATTTT. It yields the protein CASSLTWSGVKDTQYF.

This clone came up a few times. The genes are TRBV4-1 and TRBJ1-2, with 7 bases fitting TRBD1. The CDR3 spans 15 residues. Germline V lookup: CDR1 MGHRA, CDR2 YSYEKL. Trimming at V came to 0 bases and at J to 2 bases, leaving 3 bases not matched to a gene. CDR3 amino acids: CASSQEQGPNYGYTF. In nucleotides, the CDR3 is TGCGCCAGCAGCCAAGAACAGGGGCCCAACTATGGCTACACCTTC.

CDR3 bases: TGTGCCAGCAGCTTGTACGGGGAAAGGACTGAAGCTTTCTTT. As protein: CASSLYGERTEAFF. The rearrangement uses TRBV5-6 and TRBJ1-1; no clear D gene. Trimming stripped 1 base from V and 5 bases from J, with 12 bases between. The CDR3 is 14 residues long. The germline CDR1 and CDR2 sequences are SGHDT and YYEEEE.

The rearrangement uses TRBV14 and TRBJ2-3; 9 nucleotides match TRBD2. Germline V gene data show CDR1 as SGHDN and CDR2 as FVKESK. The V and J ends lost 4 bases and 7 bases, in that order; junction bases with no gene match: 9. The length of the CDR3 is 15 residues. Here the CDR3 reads CASSLSGGSRYTQYF. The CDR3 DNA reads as TGTGCCAGCAGCCTTAGCGGGGGAAGTCGGTATACGCAGTATTTT.

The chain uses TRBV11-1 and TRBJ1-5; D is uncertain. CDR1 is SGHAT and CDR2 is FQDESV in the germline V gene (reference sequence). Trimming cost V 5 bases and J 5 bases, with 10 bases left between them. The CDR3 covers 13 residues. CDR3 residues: CASSQNNDQPQHF. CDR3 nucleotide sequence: TGTGCCAGCAGCCAAAACAATGATCAGCCCCAGCATTTT. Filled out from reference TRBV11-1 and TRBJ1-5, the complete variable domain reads EAEVAQSPRYKITEKSQAVAFWCDPISGHATLYWYRQILGQGPELLVQFQDESVVDDSQLPKDRFSAERLKGVDSTLKIQPAELGDSAMYLCASSQNNDQPQHFGDGTRLSIL.

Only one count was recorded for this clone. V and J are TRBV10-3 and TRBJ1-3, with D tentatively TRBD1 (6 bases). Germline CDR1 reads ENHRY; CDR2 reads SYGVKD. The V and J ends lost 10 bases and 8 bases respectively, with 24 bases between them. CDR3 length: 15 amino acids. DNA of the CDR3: TGTGCCACCGCGGGGGCCGCTAAGGGTCGGTACACCATATATTTT. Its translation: CATAGAAKGRYTIYF.

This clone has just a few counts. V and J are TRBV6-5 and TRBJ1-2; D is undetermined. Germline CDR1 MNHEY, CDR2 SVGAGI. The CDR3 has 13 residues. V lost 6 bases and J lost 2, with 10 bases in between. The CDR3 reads CASSPDRNYGYTF. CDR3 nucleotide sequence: TGTGCCAGCAGCCCCGATCGGAACTATGGCTACACCTTC.

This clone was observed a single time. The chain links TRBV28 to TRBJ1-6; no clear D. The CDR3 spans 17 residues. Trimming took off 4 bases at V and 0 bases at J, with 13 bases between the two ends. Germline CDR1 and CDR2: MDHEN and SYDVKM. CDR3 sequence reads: CASSSGTTGSYNSPLHF. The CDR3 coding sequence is TGTGCCAGCAGTTCTGGAACAACGGGCTCCTATAATTCACCCCTCCACTTT. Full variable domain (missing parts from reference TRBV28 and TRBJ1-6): DVKVTQSSRYLVKRTGEKVFLECVQDMDHENMFWYRQDPGLGLRLIYFSYDVKMKEKGDIPEGYSVSREKKERFSLILESASTNQTSMYLCASSSGTTGSYNSPLHFGNGTRLTVT.

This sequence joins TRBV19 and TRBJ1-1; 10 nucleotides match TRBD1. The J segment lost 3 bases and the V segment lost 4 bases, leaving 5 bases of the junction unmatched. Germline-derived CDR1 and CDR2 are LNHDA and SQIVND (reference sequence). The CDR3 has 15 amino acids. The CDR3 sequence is CASSKDRGQHTEAFF. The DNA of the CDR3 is TGTGCCAGTAGTAAAGACAGGGGGCAGCACACTGAAGCTTTCTTT.